Sequencing of this TCR beta chain was carried out in a study of OX40 agonist ivuxolimab in advanced cancers. Trimming left V 1 base short and J 2 bases short, with 9 bases between. The CDR3 extends over 14 amino acids. CDR1 is SGHAT and CDR2 is FQNNGV in the germline V gene. As regards this clone: Its antigen is not identified.

General observations from the study: Relative to CD4+ cells, CD8+ T cells on average had more expanded clones.

The protocol was immunoSEQ multiplex PCR, while the TCRdb copy is restricted to in-frame clones and leaves out a portion. The sample shows approximately 15,000 clones, 92% of them seen only once. Material: CD4+ or CD8+ T cells sorted from blood, obtained in a trial of the OX40 agonist ivuxolimab. The chain uses TRBV11-2 and TRBJ2-7, with no clear D. The clonotype originates from an adult with an advanced solid tumor such as melanoma, head and neck, liver or kidney cancer. CDR3 residues: CASSLGPAPYEQYF. CDR3 bases: TGTGCCAGCAGCTTAGGACCAGCACCCTACGAGCAGTACTTC.